Listed here are 26 T cell receptor beta chains from one sample, sequenced in a study of T cells in Graves' hyperthyroidism and ophthalmopathy. Amplification of TCR beta CDR3 regions used RNA as the template. The TCR CDR3 first-round RT-PCR relied on the HTBI primer set. TCRdb re-analysed the multiplex PCR reads in MiXCR, keeping a single row per CDR3 protein. The sample includes about 690,000 distinct CDR3 sequences, 15% to 20% seen only once; the top ten take about a sixth. Sample: blood. The receptors come from a man aged 50 to 59 with Graves' hyperthyroidism.

This clonotype was counted a few times. The rearrangement links TRBV30 to TRBJ1-1, with D unclear. The V gene lost 3 bases and the J gene lost 7 bases, with 9 bases spanning the gap. CDR3 length: 11 amino acids. CDR1 is GTSNPN, CDR2 SVGIG, per germline (reference sequence). The CDR3 DNA sequence: TGTGCCTGGAGCCTACGACGTGAAGCTTTCTTT. Its translation is CAWSLRREAFF.

In its sample, this clonotype was seen a few times. The chain has TRBV9 and TRBJ2-2; no clear D gene. Germline V gene sequence: CDR1 SGDLS, CDR2 YYNGEE. V lost 3 bases and J 2 bases, leaving 17 bases between the germline ends. The CDR3 loop spans 17 amino acids. CDR3 amino acids: CASSALKLVYNTGELFF. CDR3 coding DNA: TGTGCCAGCAGCGCCCTGAAGCTAGTTTATAACACCGGGGAGCTGTTTTTT. The whole variable domain, remainder taken from reference TRBV9 and TRBJ2-2, is DSGVTQTPKHLITATGQRVTLRCSPRSGDLSVYWYQQSLDQGLQFLIQYYNGEERAKGNILERFSAQQFPDLHSELNLSSLELGDSALYFCASSALKLVYNTGELFFGEGSRLTVL.

V and J are TRBV12-3 or TRBV12-4 and TRBJ2-2, with 7 nucleotides matching TRBD1. J lost 1 base, V lost 5 bases, and 10 bases had no gene match. This CDR3 is built from 17 residues. The CDR3 region has the DNA TGTGCCAGCAGTCTTTTTTTGGGACAGCTGAACACCGGGGAGCTGTTTTTT. It codes for CASSLFLGQLNTGELFF.

J is TRBJ2-3 and V is TRBV7-2; 11 nucleotides agree with TRBD2. The CDR3 is 18 amino acids. Losses at the gene ends were 0 bases for V and 4 bases for J; bases not matched to a gene: 9. Germline lookup yields CDR1 SGHTA and CDR2 FQGNSA. The CDR3 protein is CASSLAPSLAGVADTQYF. The DNA for the CDR3 is TGTGCCAGCAGCTTAGCGCCTTCACTAGCGGGAGTCGCAGATACGCAGTATTTT.

This clonotype was recorded many times. The rearrangement joins TRBV30 to TRBJ1-5; weak D call: TRBD1 (6 bases). Germline V lookup: CDR1 GTSNPN, CDR2 SVGIG (reference sequence). Trimming took 2 bases from V and 6 from J, leaving 11 bases between them. This CDR3 comprises 13 residues. The CDR3 region has the DNA TGTGCCTGGAGTAGGGGGGAAACTCAGCCCCAGCATTTT. It codes for CAWSRGETQPQHF.

Many counts were recorded for this clonotype. J is TRBJ2-7 and V is TRBV12-3 or TRBV12-4, with D tentatively TRBD1 (6 bases). CDR3 length equals 14 residues. The V gene lost 5 bases and the J gene lost 2 bases, with 13 bases spanning the gap. In DNA, the CDR3 is TGTGCCAGCAGTCAAGACAGGATTACCTACGAGCAGTACTTC. Encoded protein: CASSQDRITYEQYF.

Many counts were recorded for this clonotype. The rearrangement joins TRBV6-2 or TRBV6-3 to TRBJ1-2; 9 bases match TRBD1. This CDR3 spans 14 amino acids. CDR1 MNHEY and CDR2 SVGEGT come from the germline V gene. V was clipped by 2 bases and J by 5 bases; unmatched bases: 3. CDR3: CASSYTGQGYGYTF. CDR3 sequence (DNA): TGTGCCAGCAGTTACACCGGACAGGGGTATGGCTACACCTTC.

The table lists this clonotype with a few counts. The chain employs TRBV19 and TRBJ2-1; D call uncertain. CDR1 is LNHDA, CDR2 SQIVND, per germline (reference sequence). Trimming cost V 4 bases and J 5 bases, with 6 bases left between them. This CDR3 has 12 residues. The CDR3 DNA reads as TGTGCCAGTAGTACCACTAACAATGAGCAGTTCTTC. Protein sequence: CASSTTNNEQFF.

This clonotype was seen repeatedly, ten times or more. The chain joins TRBV24-1 to TRBJ1-1, with a possible D match to TRBD1 (6 bases). CDR1 KGHDR and CDR2 SFDVKD come from the germline V gene. V gave up 4 bases and J gave up 1 base, with 9 bases separating them. CDR3 length equals 14 residues. Here the CDR3 reads CATSDGQSNTEAFF. CDR3 in DNA: TGTGCCACCAGTGACGGACAGTCGAACACTGAAGCTTTCTTT.

The chain couples TRBV7-3 to TRBJ2-1, with TRBD2 matching over 9 bases. The germline CDR1 and CDR2 sequences are SGHTA and FQGTGA. This CDR3 has 17 amino acids. With V trimmed by 1 base and J by 9 bases, 13 bases remained unmatched. This CDR3 reads CASSLNSRGGRAGEQFF. In DNA, the CDR3 is TGTGCCAGCAGCTTAAATTCGCGCGGCGGGAGGGCCGGTGAGCAGTTCTTC. The variable domain in full, completed from reference TRBV7-3 and TRBJ2-1, reads GAGVSQTPSNKVTEKGKYVELRCDPISGHTALYWYRQSLGQGPEFLIYFQGTGAADDSGLPNDRFFAVRPEGSVSTLKIQRTERGDSAVYLCASSLNSRGGRAGEQFFGPGTRLTVL.

This clonotype was detected ten times or more. V usage is TRBV27 and J usage is TRBJ2-3, with no clear D. Looked up from germline, CDR1 is MNHEY and CDR2 is SMNVEV (reference sequence). The CDR3 sequence is 13 residues long. Trimming took off 3 bases at V and 3 bases at J, with 7 bases between the two ends. CDR3 loop: CASSFGETDTQYF. CDR3 bases: TGTGCCAGCAGTTTTGGGGAAACAGATACGCAGTATTTT.

This clonotype was seen a few times. The chain uses TRBV30 and TRBJ1-2; maybe TRBD1 (6 bases). The CDR3 extends over 12 amino acids. The ends were cut back, 1 base at V and 4 bases at J, with 7 bases in the middle. Germline CDR1 and CDR2: GTSNPN and SVGIG (reference sequence). The CDR3 spells CAWSARGYGYTF. The CDR3 DNA follows: TGTGCCTGGAGTGCCAGGGGCTATGGCTACACCTTC. Based on the CDR3 plus reference TRBV30 and TRBJ1-2, the full variable domain is SQTIHQWPATLVQPVGSPLSLECTVEGTSNPNLYWYRQAAGRGLQLLFYSVGIGQISSEVPQNLSASRPQDRQFILSSKKLLLSDSGFYLCAWSARGYGYTFGSGTRLTVV.

The chain uses TRBV2 and TRBJ2-3, with 11 bases lining up with TRBD2. Germline values: CDR1 SNHLY, CDR2 FYNNEI. The CDR3 spans 18 residues. Trimming cost V 6 bases and J 0 bases; bases outside gene matches: 11. The CDR3 bases are TGTGCCAGCAGGGAGAGACTAGCGGGACAGTCTAGCACAGATACGCAGTATTTT. Protein: CASRERLAGQSSTDTQYF.

The rearrangement links TRBV4-1 to TRBJ2-2, with D uncertain. This CDR3 is built from 12 residues. The V and J ends lost 2 bases and 6 bases respectively, with 4 bases between them. The germline gives CDR1 MGHRA, CDR2 YSYEKL. In DNA, the CDR3 is TGCGCCAGCAGCCAAAGTCCCGGGGAGCTGTTTTTT. As protein: CASSQSPGELFF.

This clonotype was seen at least ten times. This sequence joins TRBV4-1 and TRBJ2-7; TRBD1 matches at 8 bases. Germline CDR1 is MGHRA and CDR2 is YSYEKL. The V and J ends lost 2 bases and 4 bases, in that order; junction bases with no gene match: 7. The CDR3 length is 15 residues. Here the CDR3 DNA reads TGCGCCAGCAGCCAAATCCACAGGGGGAAGTACGAGCAGTACTTC. Protein sequence: CASSQIHRGKYEQYF.

The table lists this clonotype with a few counts. Here the CDR3 reads CASRDSSGNTIYF. The CDR3 bases are TGCGCCAGCCGGGACAGCTCTGGAAACACCATATATTTT. This chain joins TRBV10-2 and TRBJ1-3; 7 positions match TRBD1. This CDR3 has 13 residues. Germline values: CDR1 WSHSY, CDR2 SAAADI. With 8 bases clipped from V and 0 bases from J, the junction kept 1 base outside the gene matches.

This clonotype showed up many times. V gene TRBV7-3 combines with J gene TRBJ2-1; no reliable D call. V was shortened by 5 bases and J by 11 bases, with 19 bases between the two germline ends. The CDR3 consists of 14 residues. The V gene's germline CDR1 is SGHTA and CDR2 FQGTGA. This CDR3 is CASSPTALAEKQFF. CDR3 coding DNA: TGTGCCAGCAGCCCTACCGCATTAGCTGAGAAGCAGTTCTTC.

In its sample, this clonotype was seen many times. CDR3 DNA: TGTGCCAGCAGCCGAACCGTACTAGCCAGCACAGATACGCAGTATTTT. It translates to CASSRTVLASTDTQYF. J is TRBJ2-3 and V is TRBV7-9; possible D gene TRBD2, 6 bases. Trimming removed 5 bases from V and 0 bases from J, with 15 bases in between. Germline V gene lookup returns CDR1 SEHNR and CDR2 FQNEAQ (reference sequence). The CDR3 spans 16 residues.

This clonotype was recorded many times. The gene calls are TRBV10-1 and TRBJ2-1; D possibly corresponds to TRBD1 (6 bases). V was shortened by 1 base and J by 0 bases, with 13 bases between the two germline ends. The germline V gene has CDR1 WNHNN and CDR2 SYGVQD (reference sequence). The CDR3 contains 17 residues. Written as DNA, the CDR3 is TGCGCCAGCAGTGAGTTAACAGGGATAAGCTCCTACAATGAGCAGTTCTTC. Protein product: CASSELTGISSYNEQFF.

This clonotype was detected a few times. This chain connects TRBV28 to TRBJ1-6, with no clear D. The germline gives CDR1 MDHEN, CDR2 SYDVKM. Trimming left V 2 bases short and J 5 bases short, with 10 bases between. This CDR3 is built from 15 residues. This CDR3 is CASSLGGDHNSPLHF. The CDR3 nucleotides are TGTGCCAGCAGTTTAGGAGGAGACCATAATTCACCCCTCCACTTT.

This clonotype was recorded a few times. The rearrangement links TRBV12-3 or TRBV12-4 to TRBJ2-7; TRBD2 agrees at 14 bases. The CDR3 runs to 15 residues. The ends lost 6 bases at V and 4 bases at J; junction bases unmatched: 5. DNA of the CDR3: TGTGCCAGCAGGGCGGGACTAGCGGGAGTGTACGAGCAGTACTTC. Amino acids: CASRAGLAGVYEQYF.

Comments on this clonotype: A much larger clonotype is one base distant, so this may be a read error. This chain joins TRBV7-2 and TRBJ1-1; D is unresolved. Germline V CDR1 and CDR2: SGHTA, FQGNSA. The CDR3 covers 14 residues. The V and J ends lost 0 bases and 0 bases respectively, with 5 bases between them. CDR3 nucleotides: TGTGCCAGCAGCTTAGCGCCGATGAACACTGAAGCTTTCTTT. Protein: CASSLAPMNTEAFF. The variable domain in full, completed from reference TRBV7-2 and TRBJ1-1, reads GAGVSQSPSNKVTEKGKDVELRCDPISGHTALYWYRQSLGQGLEFLIYFQGNSAPDKSGLPSDRFSAERTGGSVSTLTIQRTQQEDSAVYLCASSLAPMNTEAFFGQGTRLTVV.

This clonotype was seen a handful of times. The chain couples TRBV27 to TRBJ1-5; D is perhaps TRBD1 (5 bases). This CDR3 comprises 14 residues. Between the trimmed V and J ends, which lost 7 bases and 6 bases, there was a span of 16 bases. Germline assignment: CDR1 MNHEY and CDR2 SMNVEV (reference sequence). The CDR3 nucleotides are TGTGCCAGCAAGGTCAGCAGGGATCGTCAGCCCCAGCATTTT. Translating gives CASKVSRDRQPQHF.

This clonotype has at least ten counts. This CDR3 is CASSPLGRDTQYF. The CDR3 DNA reads TGTGCCAGCAGTCCCTTGGGTAGAGATACGCAGTATTTT. The chain joins TRBV6-1 to TRBJ2-3; D is unresolved. CDR3 length: 13 amino acids. V dropped 5 bases and J dropped 5 bases, with 11 bases sitting between them. Germline loops: CDR1 MNHNS, CDR2 SASEGT.

This clonotype was observed a few times. This chain links TRBV5-4 with TRBJ1-4; 9 bases line up with TRBD1. The CDR3 consists of 14 residues. The germline V gene encodes CDR1 SGHNT and CDR2 YYREEE (reference sequence). J was trimmed by 6 bases and V by 4 bases; bases with no gene match: 4. The CDR3 region has the DNA TGTGCCAGCAGCCGACAGGGGGTGGATGAAAAACTGTTTTTT. This codes for CASSRQGVDEKLFF.

The chain joins TRBV20-1 to TRBJ2-7; TRBD2 matches at 12 bases. Germline loops: CDR1 DFQATT, CDR2 SNEGSKA (reference sequence). The CDR3 loop spans 13 amino acids. Trimming at V came to 7 bases and at J to 2 bases, leaving 3 bases not matched to a gene. CDR3: CSVASGRAYEQYF. The CDR3 DNA is TGCAGTGTAGCTAGCGGGAGGGCCTACGAGCAGTACTTC.